The 32 T cell receptor beta chains below were found in one sample sequenced in a study of T cell responses to AZD1222 COVID-19 vaccine. Method: immunoSEQ multiplex PCR; TCRdb's copy keeps in-frame clones and lacks some. This sample yields about 120,000 clones, of which roughly 90% are seen a single time; 4.5% belongs to the top ten. This material consisted of peripheral blood, taken on day 0 of AZD1222 vaccination. The origin of the receptors is an adult in good health.

The chain links TRBV6-1 to TRBJ2-7; 7 bases align to TRBD1. The CDR3 runs to 14 residues. CDR1 and CDR2 (germline): MNHNS, SASEGT. V lost 5 bases to trimming and J lost 5 bases; unmatched junction nucleotides: 9. For the CDR3, the DNA is TGTGCCAGCAGTTATCGCGACAGGGACGACGAGCAGTACTTC. Amino acids: CASSYRDRDDEQYF.

V usage is TRBV10-1 and J usage is TRBJ2-7; 7 bases agree with TRBD1. There are 15 residues in the CDR3. V was clipped by 9 bases and J by 5 bases; unmatched bases: 16. Germline V CDR1 and CDR2: WNHNN, SYGVQD (reference sequence). The CDR3 DNA reads TGCGCCAGTCTTTGGGCCCAGGACAGGTTCGACGAGCAGTACTTC. Protein: CASLWAQDRFDEQYF.

This chain connects TRBV6-2 or TRBV6-3 to TRBJ1-2; tentative D call: TRBD1 (6 bases). The CDR3 is 15 residues long. V was clipped by 4 bases and J by 3 bases, with 15 bases between them. Germline V CDR1 and CDR2: MNHEY, SVGEGT. CDR3 region: CASSSTGFIDYGYTF. In DNA, the CDR3 is TGTGCCAGCAGTTCCACAGGGTTTATCGACTATGGCTACACCTTC.

This clone is a singleton in its sample. V is TRBV5-1 and J is TRBJ1-2; D call uncertain. This CDR3 region has 19 residues. CDR1 SGHRS and CDR2 YFSETQ come from the germline V gene. Deletions cut 0 bases from V and 3 bases from J, with 24 bases between. The CDR3 region is CASSLGYEGTAQRHYGYTF. The CDR3 DNA reads as TGCGCCAGCAGCTTGGGGTACGAGGGAACGGCCCAGAGGCACTATGGCTACACCTTC.

This clone was recorded at least ten times. The chain joins TRBV7-6 to TRBJ2-4; unclear D gene. CDR3 length: 15 residues. The ends were cut back, 1 base at V and 1 base at J, with 8 bases in the middle. Per germline, CDR1 SGHVS and CDR2 FNYEAQ. The CDR3, as DNA: TGTGCCAGCAGCTTAGGAGTCGGGGCCAAAAACATTCAGTACTTC. Protein product: CASSLGVGAKNIQYF.

The V and J genes are TRBV6-2 or TRBV6-3 and TRBJ1-2; D not resolved. This CDR3 has 15 amino acids. CDR1 MNHEY and CDR2 SVGEGT come from the germline V gene. V was cut by 2 bases and J by 3 bases, with 13 bases left in between. The CDR3 loop is CASSYPLLGDYGYTF. The CDR3 DNA sequence: TGTGCCAGCAGTTACCCCCTTTTGGGAGACTATGGCTACACCTTC.

The J gene is TRBJ1-4, the V gene TRBV3-1 (or the pseudogene TRBV3-2); D uncertain. CDR3 size: 13 residues. In germline, CDR1 is LGHDT, CDR2 YNNKEL (reference sequence). V dropped 0 bases and J dropped 6 bases, with 5 bases sitting between them. The CDR3 here is CASSQDVDEKLFF. The CDR3 coding sequence is TGTGCCAGCAGCCAAGATGTGGATGAAAAACTGTTTTTT.

The chain has TRBV3-1 (or the pseudogene TRBV3-2) and TRBJ1-5; D is possibly TRBD1 (6 bases). This CDR3 has 15 residues. Germline values: CDR1 LGHDT, CDR2 YNNKEL (reference sequence). V was cut by 2 bases and J by 4 bases, with 12 bases left in between. The CDR3 reads CASSQSGAWNQPQHF. DNA of the CDR3: TGTGCCAGCAGCCAATCGGGGGCATGGAATCAGCCCCAGCATTTT.

V usage is TRBV7-9 and J usage is TRBJ1-4; D is uncertain. CDR3 length: 15 residues. V lost 4 bases to trimming and J lost 8 bases, with 17 bases between them. In germline, CDR1 is SEHNR, CDR2 FQNEAQ (reference sequence). The CDR3 region is CASSSGLREGEKLFF. The DNA of the CDR3 is TGTGCCAGCAGCTCCGGGCTAAGGGAGGGAGAAAAACTGTTTTTT.

The V and J genes are TRBV19 and TRBJ1-5; D is unresolved. The germline gives CDR1 LNHDA, CDR2 SQIVND (reference sequence). CDR3 size: 15 residues. Trimming removed 1 base from V and 2 bases from J, with 9 bases in between. In DNA, the CDR3 is TGTGCCAGTAGTATAGGCGGCATAGGCAATCAGCCCCAGCATTTT. It specifies CASSIGGIGNQPQHF.

This chain links TRBV10-1 with TRBJ2-4; no firm D call. The germline CDR1 and CDR2 sequences are WNHNN and SYGVQD (reference sequence). V lost 9 bases and J lost 7, with 10 bases in between. CDR3 length: 11 amino acids. CDR3 sequence (DNA): TGCGCCAGGAATAGAGTGAACATTCAGTACTTC. Translation gives CARNRVNIQYF.

The gene calls are TRBV19 and TRBJ1-5; 8 bases are shared with TRBD1. The trim removed 4 bases at V and 6 bases at J, leaving 8 bases unmatched. Per germline, CDR1 LNHDA and CDR2 SQIVND (reference sequence). The length of the CDR3 is 15 residues. The CDR3 bases are TGTGCCAGTAGTAAGCAGGGGGCTAGGATTCAGCCCCAGCATTTT. The encoded protein is CASSKQGARIQPQHF. Based on the CDR3 plus reference TRBV19 and TRBJ1-5, the full variable domain is DGGITQSPKYLFRKEGQNVTLSCEQNLNHDAMYWYRQDPGQGLRLIYYSQIVNDFQKGDIAEGYSVSREKKESFPLTVTSAQKNPTAFYLCASSKQGARIQPQHFGDGTRLSIL.

The chain couples TRBV29-1 to TRBJ2-7; D is uncertain. CDR3 size: 13 residues. V lost 6 bases, J lost 0 bases, and 12 bases lay in between. CDR1 is SQVTM and CDR2 is ANQGSEA in the germline V gene. The CDR3 DNA is TGCAGCGTGGCGCCGACGGGCTCCTACGAGCAGTACTTC. It specifies CSVAPTGSYEQYF.

A remark on this clone: A junction boundary mismatches the germline segment, possibly from a read error. The chain uses TRBV7-7 and TRBJ2-5; 9 bases match TRBD2. Germline V gene data show CDR1 as SSHAT and CDR2 as FNYEAQ (reference sequence). CDR3 length: 14 residues. This chain's CDR3 is CASSLGLAAETQYF. The DNA of the CDR3 is TGTGCTAGCAGCTTGGGACTAGCCGCGGAGACCCAGTACTTC. The full variable domain, in which reference TRBV7-7 and TRBJ2-5 provide the parts outside the CDR3, is GAGVSQSPRYKVTKRGQDVTLRCDPISSHATLYWYQQALGQGPEFLTYFNYEAQPDKSGLPSDRFSAERPEGSISTLTIQRTEQRDSAMYRCASSLGLAAETQYFGPGTRLLVL.

This chain connects TRBV6-1 to TRBJ1-2; no firm D call. The CDR3 sequence is 15 residues long. The germline CDR1 and CDR2 sequences are MNHNS and SASEGT. V was clipped by 3 bases and J by 5 bases, with 16 bases between them. Here the CDR3 reads CASSDGPGTRYGYTF. CDR3 coding DNA: TGTGCCAGCAGTGATGGGCCAGGAACGAGGTATGGCTACACCTTC.

Note on this clone: One end of the junction fails to match germline, which may point to a read error. The chain has TRBV6-2 or TRBV6-3 and TRBJ1-2; D possibly corresponds to TRBD1 (5 bases). Germline V lookup: CDR1 MNHEY, CDR2 SVGEGT. The CDR3 contains 13 residues. This CDR3 is CASTYAVRDGYTF. The DNA for the CDR3 is TGTGCCAGCACTTACGCCGTCAGGGATGGCTACACCTTC.

Only a few counts were recorded for this clone. The rearrangement joins TRBV4-2 to TRBJ1-3; D call uncertain. The V gene's germline CDR1 is LGHNA and CDR2 YNFKEQ. The V end was cut by 0 bases, the J end by 0 bases, with 9 bases between. This CDR3 spans 16 amino acids. The CDR3 nucleotides are TGTGCCAGCAGCCAAGATGGCCCGAGCTCTGGAAACACCATATATTTT. Translation: CASSQDGPSSGNTIYF.

The chain is built from TRBV15 and TRBJ2-1; the match to TRBD1 covers 10 bases. The V segment lost 2 bases and the J segment 4 bases; nucleotides outside the gene matches: 17. Germline lookup yields CDR1 LNHNV and CDR2 YYDKDF (reference sequence). This CDR3 is 20 amino acids long. CDR3: CATSRTTGGTAGVLYNEQFF. DNA of the CDR3: TGTGCCACCAGCAGAACGACAGGGGGCACGGCGGGGGTCTTATACAATGAGCAGTTCTTC.

This sequence joins TRBV7-9 and TRBJ1-2; tentatively, D is TRBD1 (5 bases). V lost 5 bases to trimming and J lost 6 bases, with 16 bases between them. The CDR3 has 14 residues. From germline, CDR1 is SEHNR and CDR2 FQNEAQ (reference sequence). The CDR3 spells CASSRLMRGDGYTF. The DNA of the CDR3 is TGTGCCAGCAGCCGTCTAATGAGGGGCGATGGCTACACCTTC.

A single count supports this clone. V is TRBV19 and J is TRBJ1-1; D might be TRBD1 (5 bases). The V and J ends lost 11 bases and 1 base respectively, with 8 bases between them. Germline CDR1 is LNHDA and CDR2 is SQIVND (reference sequence). There are 11 residues in the CDR3. CDR3 nucleotides: TGTGCCTGTACAGGGAACACTGAAGCTTTCTTT. It encodes CACTGNTEAFF.

The chain couples TRBV24-1 to TRBJ2-3; 9 nucleotides align to TRBD1. After removal of 4 bases from V and 3 bases from J, the junction contained 4 bases not matched to a gene. The germline CDR1 and CDR2 sequences are KGHDR and SFDVKD. This CDR3 is 15 amino acids long. This CDR3 reads CATSELTGGTDTQYF. The CDR3 region has the DNA TGTGCCACCAGTGAGCTGACAGGGGGGACAGATACGCAGTATTTT.

V is TRBV6-1 and J is TRBJ1-1, with 9 nucleotides matching TRBD1. The length of the CDR3 is 15 residues. Germline loops: CDR1 MNHNS, CDR2 SASEGT. V lost 3 bases to trimming and J lost 1 base; unmatched junction nucleotides: 3. DNA for the CDR3: TGTGCCAGCAGTGATTGGGACAGGGAGAACACTGAAGCTTTCTTT. It translates to CASSDWDRENTEAFF.

The J gene is TRBJ1-4, the V gene TRBV6-1, with a weak D call TRBD1 (6 bases). Germline CDR1 and CDR2: MNHNS and SASEGT. Trimming pared 3 bases from V and 5 bases from J, leaving 13 bases between. CDR3 length: 15 amino acids. The CDR3 region has the DNA TGTGCCAGCAGTGACCTACAGGGTCAGAATGAAAAACTGTTTTTT. Translating gives CASSDLQGQNEKLFF.

V usage is TRBV19 and J usage is TRBJ2-1; D is perhaps TRBD1 or TRBD2 (5 bases each). The CDR3 is 16 residues long. Germline assignment: CDR1 LNHDA and CDR2 SQIVND (reference sequence). The ends were cut back, 7 bases at V and 0 bases at J, with 16 bases in the middle. The CDR3 nucleotides are TGTGCCAGTACCCCAAGAGGGACCTACTCCTACAATGAGCAGTTCTTC. Translating it yields CASTPRGTYSYNEQFF. Looking up the rest from reference TRBV19 and TRBJ2-1 gives the full variable domain: DGGITQSPKYLFRKEGQNVTLSCEQNLNHDAMYWYRQDPGQGLRLIYYSQIVNDFQKGDIAEGYSVSREKKESFPLTVTSAQKNPTAFYLCASTPRGTYSYNEQFFGPGTRLTVL.

The chain couples TRBV18 to TRBJ2-2; D might be TRBD1 (5 bases). The CDR3 is 14 amino acids. V dropped 3 bases and J dropped 2 bases, with 7 bases sitting between them. From germline, CDR1 is KGHSH and CDR2 LQKENI. Here the CDR3 DNA reads TGTGCCAGCTCACCTCAGGGTAACACCGGGGAGCTGTTTTTT. Protein: CASSPQGNTGELFF.

The gene calls are TRBV6-5 and TRBJ2-1, with 8 positions matching TRBD1. The V and J ends lost 4 bases and 10 bases, in that order; junction bases with no gene match: 9. Germline CDR1 reads MNHEY; CDR2 reads SVGAGI. The CDR3 consists of 14 residues. CDR3 nucleotides: TGTGCCAGCAGTTTCCGGGACAGGTCAGGGGAGCAGTTCTTC. Amino acid sequence: CASSFRDRSGEQFF.

In this sample, this clone turned up a few times. This chain uses TRBV19 with TRBJ1-1; D is unresolved. Germline CDR1 reads LNHDA; CDR2 reads SQIVND (reference sequence). V was trimmed by 5 bases and J by 0 bases, leaving 13 bases between them. CDR3 size: 15 residues. CDR3 in amino acids: CASSSPGKMNTEAFF. The CDR3 DNA reads as TGTGCCAGTAGTTCTCCCGGGAAGATGAACACTGAAGCTTTCTTT. Supplemented by reference TRBV19 and TRBJ1-1, the full variable domain reads DGGITQSPKYLFRKEGQNVTLSCEQNLNHDAMYWYRQDPGQGLRLIYYSQIVNDFQKGDIAEGYSVSREKKESFPLTVTSAQKNPTAFYLCASSSPGKMNTEAFFGQGTRLTVV.

The table lists this clone with a few counts. CDR3 bases: TGTGCCAGCAGCCCGGCGCCCCAAGAAAAACTGTTTTTT. The encoded protein is CASSPAPQEKLFF. The chain recombines TRBV7-9 with TRBJ1-4; D unresolved. CDR1 and CDR2 from the germline V gene are SEHNR and FQNEAQ (reference sequence). With 5 bases removed from V and 8 bases from J, the gap between germline ends came to 12 bases. The CDR3 totals 13 residues.

The chain links TRBV9 to TRBJ1-1; 10 bases line up with TRBD1. Germline loops: CDR1 SGDLS, CDR2 YYNGEE. This CDR3 has 15 amino acids. Trimming cost V 0 bases and J 3 bases; bases outside gene matches: 2. CDR3 coding DNA: TGTGCCAGCAGCGTAGTGGGGACAGGGGACACTGAAGCTTTCTTT. This gives the protein CASSVVGTGDTEAFF.

The gene calls are TRBV3-1 (or the pseudogene TRBV3-2) and TRBJ2-6, with D uncertain. V gave up 1 base and J gave up 0 bases, with 7 bases separating them. Germline CDR1 LGHDT, CDR2 YNNKEL (reference sequence). The CDR3 runs 16 residues. Here the CDR3 reads CASSQVGNSGANVLTF. CDR3 bases: TGTGCCAGCAGCCAAGTGGGAAACTCTGGGGCCAACGTCCTGACTTTC.

The V call is TRBV12-3 or TRBV12-4, the J call TRBJ1-2; 9 bases are shared with TRBD1. CDR3 length equals 13 residues. Trimming cost V 6 bases and J 8 bases; bases outside gene matches: 7. Here the CDR3 reads CASRGDRAYGYTF. CDR3 nucleotide sequence: TGTGCCAGCAGGGGGGACAGGGCTTACGGCTACACCTTC.

V usage is TRBV6-6 and J usage is TRBJ1-5, with 9 bases identical to TRBD1. V gave up 2 bases and J gave up 11 bases; unmatched junction bases: 1. The V gene's germline CDR1 is MNHNY and CDR2 SVGAGI (reference sequence). This CDR3 has 12 amino acids. The CDR3 DNA reads TGTGCCAGCAGTTACGGGGACAGGGCCCAGCATTTT. This encodes CASSYGDRAQHF.